The 4 T cell receptor beta chains below all came from one sample that was sequenced in a study of T cell responses to AZD1222 COVID-19 vaccine. The repertoire was sequenced with immunoSEQ multiplex PCR; TCRdb's copy has only in-frame clones and lacks some. The data contain about 94,000 clones, almost 90% of them singletons. Specimen: peripheral blood, collected on day 0 of AZD1222 vaccination. The receptors were gathered from an adult in good health.

The chain links TRBV5-1 to TRBJ1-2; a weak D match, TRBD1 (5 bases). Germline V gives CDR1 SGHRS, CDR2 YFSETQ. Trimming shortened V by 5 bases and J by 5 bases, and 22 bases separated the two germline ends. This CDR3 has 16 amino acids. In DNA form, the CDR3 reads TGCGCCAGCAGGGGGACCGCGGCCGGTGCCGAATATGGCTACACCTTC. This translates into CASRGTAAGAEYGYTF.

V is TRBV14 and J is TRBJ1-2; 9 nucleotides line up with TRBD1. The trim removed 2 bases at V and 4 bases at J, leaving 2 bases unmatched. The CDR3 totals 14 residues. Germline CDR1 reads SGHDN; CDR2 reads FVKESK. CDR3 nucleotide sequence: TGTGCCAGCAGCCAATCACAGGGGGCCTATGGCTACACCTTC. Amino acids: CASSQSQGAYGYTF.

This chain uses TRBV6-2 or TRBV6-3 with TRBJ2-7, with D maybe TRBD2 (6 bases). CDR3 length equals 12 residues. Germline V gene sequence: CDR1 MNHEY, CDR2 SVGEGT. Trimming left V 5 bases short and J 7 bases short, with 12 bases between. CDR3 sequence: CASSDPAGEQYF. The CDR3 DNA follows: TGTGCCAGCAGTGACCCCGCGGGAGAGCAGTACTTC.

The rearrangement uses TRBV5-1 and TRBJ1-1; D may be TRBD1 (5 bases). CDR1 SGHRS and CDR2 YFSETQ come from the germline V gene. Trimming cost V 0 bases and J 6 bases, with 12 bases left between them. The CDR3 contains 14 residues. CDR3: CASSLDGGAPEAFF. In DNA, the CDR3 is TGCGCCAGCAGCTTGGACGGGGGTGCGCCTGAAGCTTTCTTT.